A few counts support the clone carrying this TCR beta chain. Grouping used clinical history reported by participants in a survey and questionnaire. The germline V gene has CDR1 SEHNR and CDR2 FQNEAQ (reference sequence). The V end lost 5 bases, the J end lost 11 bases, and 21 bases lay between the germline ends. CDR3 size: 14 residues. The data stem from a study of blood T cell repertoires in COVID-19. Overall study context: Samples came from the United States, Italy and Spain, spanning acute and convalescent COVID-19.

Assay used: immunoSEQ multiplex PCR; TCRdb lists only in-frame clones, some missing. The sample includes roughly 320,000 clones, roughly nine tenths seen only once; the top ten take about 4.2%. The TCR sequence derives from a woman under 40 who had been exposed to COVID-19. Sequencing was performed on PBMCs or T cells enriched from blood (not recorded which). The chain combines TRBV7-9 with TRBJ1-1; perhaps TRBD1 as D (6 bases). Written as DNA, the CDR3 is TGTGCCAGCAGCACCGAACGGACAGCGGCCTTGGCTTTCTTT. Translated: CASSTERTAALAFF.